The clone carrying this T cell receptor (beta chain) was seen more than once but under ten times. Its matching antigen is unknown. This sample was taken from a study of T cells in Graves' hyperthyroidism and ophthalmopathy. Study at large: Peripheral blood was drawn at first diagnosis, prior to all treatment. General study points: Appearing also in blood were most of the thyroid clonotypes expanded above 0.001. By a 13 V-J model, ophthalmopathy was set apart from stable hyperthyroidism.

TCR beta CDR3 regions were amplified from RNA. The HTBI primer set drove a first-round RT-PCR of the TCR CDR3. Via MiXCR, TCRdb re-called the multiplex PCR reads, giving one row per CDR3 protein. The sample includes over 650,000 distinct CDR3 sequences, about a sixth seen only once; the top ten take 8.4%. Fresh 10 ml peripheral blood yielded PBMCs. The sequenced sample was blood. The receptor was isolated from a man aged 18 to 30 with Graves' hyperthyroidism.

This CDR3 reads CASSQEEGQGDTQYF. The CDR3 nucleotides are TGTGCCAGCAGCCAAGAGGAAGGTCAAGGAGATACGCAGTATTTT. V usage is TRBV4-2 and J usage is TRBJ2-3; D not resolved. The CDR3 spans 15 residues. V lost 0 bases and J 5 bases, leaving 12 bases between the germline ends. Germline values: CDR1 LGHNA, CDR2 YNFKEQ.